This T cell receptor (beta chain) was documented in a study of graft-versus-host responses after intestinal transplantation. Study information: Multivisceral, liver-intestinal, or isolated intestinal grafts were transplanted into recipients. Every recipient underwent anti-thymocyte globulin induction, then tacrolimus and steroids for 3 to 4 years.

Sorted cells were CFSE-low CD3+CD4+ or CD3+CD8+ proliferating responders. TCRdb's table, derived via immunoSEQ multiplex PCR, lists solely in-frame clones and lacks some. This table has 13,000 or so clones, 30% to 40% appearing once. The ends lost 1 base at V and 8 bases at J; junction bases unmatched: 8. In germline, CDR1 is SEHNR, CDR2 FQNEAQ (reference sequence). This CDR3 contains 16 residues. The sample here was alloreactive CD4+ T cells from a mixed lymphocyte reaction culture, taken before intestinal transplant. Subset indicated: CFSE-low proliferating T cells sorted from approximately 6-day pre-transplant mixed lymphocyte reaction (GvH or HvG direction). This sequence was found in a human patient who received an intestinal transplant. The rearrangement uses TRBV7-9 and TRBJ1-4, with 9 positions matching TRBD1. In nucleotides, the CDR3 is TGTGCCAGCAGCTTAGGGAAGACAGGGGGACTGGAAAAACTGTTTTTT. Translated, it gives CASSLGKTGGLEKLFF.